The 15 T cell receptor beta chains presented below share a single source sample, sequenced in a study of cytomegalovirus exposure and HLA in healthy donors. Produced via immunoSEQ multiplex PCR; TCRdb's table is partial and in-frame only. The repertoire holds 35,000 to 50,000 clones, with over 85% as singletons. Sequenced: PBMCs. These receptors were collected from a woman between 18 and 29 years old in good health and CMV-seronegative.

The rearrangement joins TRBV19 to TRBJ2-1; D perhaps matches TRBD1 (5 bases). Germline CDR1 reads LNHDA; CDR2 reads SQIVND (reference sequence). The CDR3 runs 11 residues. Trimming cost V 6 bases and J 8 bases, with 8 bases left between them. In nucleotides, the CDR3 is TGTGCCAGTAGGCAACAGGATGAGCAGTTCTTC. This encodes CASRQQDEQFF. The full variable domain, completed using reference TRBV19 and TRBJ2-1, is DGGITQSPKYLFRKEGQNVTLSCEQNLNHDAMYWYRQDPGQGLRLIYYSQIVNDFQKGDIAEGYSVSREKKESFPLTVTSAQKNPTAFYLCASRQQDEQFFGPGTRLTVL.

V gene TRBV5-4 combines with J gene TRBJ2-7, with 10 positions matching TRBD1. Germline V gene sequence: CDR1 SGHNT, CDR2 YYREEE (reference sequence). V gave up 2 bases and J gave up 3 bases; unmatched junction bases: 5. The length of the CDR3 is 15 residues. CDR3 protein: CASSLPDRGVYEQYF. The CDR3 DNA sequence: TGTGCCAGCAGCTTACCGGACAGGGGGGTCTACGAGCAGTACTTC.

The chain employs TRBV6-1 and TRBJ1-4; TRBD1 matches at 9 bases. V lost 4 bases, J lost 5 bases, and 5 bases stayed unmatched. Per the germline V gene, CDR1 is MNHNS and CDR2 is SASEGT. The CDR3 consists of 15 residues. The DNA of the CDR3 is TGTGCCAGCAGTGTATGGACAGGGGAAAATGAAAAACTGTTTTTT. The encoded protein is CASSVWTGENEKLFF.

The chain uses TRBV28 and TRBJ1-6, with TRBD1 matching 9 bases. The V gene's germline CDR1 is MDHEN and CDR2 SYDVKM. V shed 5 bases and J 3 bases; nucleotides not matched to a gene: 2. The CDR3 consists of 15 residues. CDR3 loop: CASSLTGGYNSPLHF. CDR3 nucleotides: TGTGCCAGCAGTCTGACAGGGGGCTATAATTCACCCCTCCACTTT.

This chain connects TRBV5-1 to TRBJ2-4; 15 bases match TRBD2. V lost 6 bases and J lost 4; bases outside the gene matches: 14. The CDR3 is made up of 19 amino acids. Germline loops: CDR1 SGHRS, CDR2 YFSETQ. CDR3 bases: TGCGCCAGCACCCCGAGTGGACTAGCGGGGGGGGGCCAAAAAAACATTCAGTACTTC. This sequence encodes CASTPSGLAGGGQKNIQYF.

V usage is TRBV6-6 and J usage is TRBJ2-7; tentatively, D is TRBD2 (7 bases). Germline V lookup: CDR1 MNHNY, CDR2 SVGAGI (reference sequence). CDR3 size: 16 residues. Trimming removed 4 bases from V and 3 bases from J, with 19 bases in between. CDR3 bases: TGTGCCAGCAGTTGGGGGGGCTTCACGGAGGTCTACGAGCAGTACTTC. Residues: CASSWGGFTEVYEQYF.

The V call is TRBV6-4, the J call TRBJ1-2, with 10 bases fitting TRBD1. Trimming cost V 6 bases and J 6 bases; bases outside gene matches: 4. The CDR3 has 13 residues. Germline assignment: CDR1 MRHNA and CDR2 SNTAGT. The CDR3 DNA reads TGTGCCAGCAGGGCCGGGACAGGGGATGGCTACACCTTC. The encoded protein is CASRAGTGDGYTF.

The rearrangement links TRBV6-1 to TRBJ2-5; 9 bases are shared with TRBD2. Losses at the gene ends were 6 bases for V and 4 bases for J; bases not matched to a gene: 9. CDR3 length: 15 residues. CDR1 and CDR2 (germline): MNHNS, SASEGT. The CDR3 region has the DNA TGTGCCAGCAGCGAGGGTCTAGCGGGACGAGAGACCCAGTACTTC. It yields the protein CASSEGLAGRETQYF.

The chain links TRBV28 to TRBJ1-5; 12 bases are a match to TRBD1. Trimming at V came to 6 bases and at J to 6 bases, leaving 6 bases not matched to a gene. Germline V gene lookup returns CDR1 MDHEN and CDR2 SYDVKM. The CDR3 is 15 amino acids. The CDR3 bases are TGTGCCAGCAGCTCGGGACAGGGGGCAGGTCAGCCCCAGCATTTT. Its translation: CASSSGQGAGQPQHF.

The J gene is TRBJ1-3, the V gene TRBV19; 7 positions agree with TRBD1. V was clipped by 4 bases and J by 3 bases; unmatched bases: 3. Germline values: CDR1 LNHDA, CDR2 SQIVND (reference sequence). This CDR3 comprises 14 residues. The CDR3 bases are TGTGCCAGTAGTACCGGACAGGTTGGAAACACCATATATTTT. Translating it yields CASSTGQVGNTIYF.

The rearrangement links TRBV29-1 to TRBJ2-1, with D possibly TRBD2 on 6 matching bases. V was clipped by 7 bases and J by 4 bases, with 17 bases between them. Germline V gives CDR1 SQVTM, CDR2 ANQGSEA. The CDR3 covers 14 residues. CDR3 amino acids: CSGQTSLPYNEQFF. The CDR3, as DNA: TGCAGCGGTCAAACTAGCCTCCCATACAATGAGCAGTTCTTC.

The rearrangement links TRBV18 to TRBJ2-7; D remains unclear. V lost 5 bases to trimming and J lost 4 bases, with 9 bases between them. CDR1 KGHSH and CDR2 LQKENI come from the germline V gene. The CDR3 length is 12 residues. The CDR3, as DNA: TGTGCCAGCTCATCCGACGGGTACGAGCAGTACTTC. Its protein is CASSSDGYEQYF.

The CDR3 is CASSPGLAGNEQYF. The CDR3 DNA follows: TGCGCCAGCAGCCCGGGACTAGCGGGAAACGAGCAGTACTTC. J is TRBJ2-7 and V is TRBV4-1; TRBD2 matches at 13 bases. J was trimmed by 5 bases and V by 4 bases; bases with no gene match: 2. Looked up from germline, CDR1 is MGHRA and CDR2 is YSYEKL. The CDR3 runs 14 residues.

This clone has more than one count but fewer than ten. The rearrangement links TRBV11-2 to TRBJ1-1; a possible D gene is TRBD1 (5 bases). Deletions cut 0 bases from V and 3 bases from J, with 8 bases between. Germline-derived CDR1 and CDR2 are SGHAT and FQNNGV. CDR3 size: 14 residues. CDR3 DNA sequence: TGTGCCAGCAGCTTAGAGCGGGGGGACACTGAAGCTTTCTTT. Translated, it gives CASSLERGDTEAFF. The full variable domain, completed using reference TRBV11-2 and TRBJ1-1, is EAGVAQSPRYKIIEKRQSVAFWCNPISGHATLYWYQQILGQGPKLLIQFQNNGVVDDSQLPKDRFSAERLKGVDSTLKIQPAKLEDSAVYLCASSLERGDTEAFFGQGTRLTVV.

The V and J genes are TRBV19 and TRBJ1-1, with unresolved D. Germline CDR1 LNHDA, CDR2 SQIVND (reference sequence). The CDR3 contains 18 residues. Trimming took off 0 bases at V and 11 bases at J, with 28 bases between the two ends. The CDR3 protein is CASSIDRFLPTGTGYAFF. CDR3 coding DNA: TGTGCCAGTAGTATAGATCGATTCCTTCCTACGGGCACGGGGTACGCTTTCTTT.